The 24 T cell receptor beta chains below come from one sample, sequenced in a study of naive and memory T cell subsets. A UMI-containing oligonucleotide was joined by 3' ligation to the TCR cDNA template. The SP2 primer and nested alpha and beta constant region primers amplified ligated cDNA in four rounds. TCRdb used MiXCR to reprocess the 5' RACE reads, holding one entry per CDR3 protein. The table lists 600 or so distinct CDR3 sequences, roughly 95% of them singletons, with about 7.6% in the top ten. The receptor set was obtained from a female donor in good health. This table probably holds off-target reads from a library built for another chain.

CDR3 amino acids: CSVEPGATDTQYF. As DNA, the CDR3 is TGCAGCGTTGAACCAGGGGCCACAGATACGCAGTATTTT. This rearrangement joins TRBV29-1 to TRBJ2-3; TRBD1 is a possible D gene (6 bases). V was clipped by 2 bases and J by 2 bases, with 8 bases between them. The CDR3 extends over 13 amino acids. Per germline, CDR1 SQVTM and CDR2 ANQGSEA.

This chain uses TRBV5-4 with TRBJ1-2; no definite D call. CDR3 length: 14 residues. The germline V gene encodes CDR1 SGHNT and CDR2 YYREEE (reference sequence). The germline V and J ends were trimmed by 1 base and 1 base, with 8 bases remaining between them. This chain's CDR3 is CASSLIQLNYGYTF. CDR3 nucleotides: TGTGCCAGCAGCTTGATACAGCTTAACTATGGCTACACCTTC. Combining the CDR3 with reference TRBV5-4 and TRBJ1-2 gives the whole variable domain ETGVTQSPTHLIKTRGQQVTLRCSSQSGHNTVSWYQQALGQGPQFIFQYYREEENGRGNFPPRFSGLQFPNYSSELNVNALELDDSALYLCASSLIQLNYGYTFGSGTRLTVV.

CDR3 sequence (DNA): TGTGCCAGCAGTTACCCTAGACAGGGTGGAGCGGAGCTGTTTTTT. Protein product: CASSYPRQGGAELFF. The chain couples TRBV6-6 to TRBJ2-2, with 7 bases aligning to TRBD1. Germline V CDR1 and CDR2: MNHNY, SVGAGI (reference sequence). V was pared by 2 bases and J by 10 bases, with 10 bases of the junction left unmatched. CDR3 length: 15 amino acids.

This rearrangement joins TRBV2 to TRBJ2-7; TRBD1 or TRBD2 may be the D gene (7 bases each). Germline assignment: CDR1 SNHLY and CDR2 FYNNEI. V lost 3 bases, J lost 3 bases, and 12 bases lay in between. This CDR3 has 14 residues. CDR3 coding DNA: TGTGCCAGCAGTGACAGGGGGGGCCTCTACGAGCAGTACTTC. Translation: CASSDRGGLYEQYF.

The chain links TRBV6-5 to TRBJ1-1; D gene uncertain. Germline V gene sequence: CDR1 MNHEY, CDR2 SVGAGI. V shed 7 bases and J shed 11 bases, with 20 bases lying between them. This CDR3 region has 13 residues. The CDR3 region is CASITPGSGGAFF. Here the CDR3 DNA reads TGTGCCAGCATTACACCTGGCTCAGGAGGGGCTTTCTTT.

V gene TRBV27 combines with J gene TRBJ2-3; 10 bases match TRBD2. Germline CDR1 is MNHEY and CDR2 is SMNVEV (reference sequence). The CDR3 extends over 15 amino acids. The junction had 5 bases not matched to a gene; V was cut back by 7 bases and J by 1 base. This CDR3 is CASTSSGGRTDTQYF. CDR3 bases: TGTGCCAGCACCTCTAGCGGGGGCCGCACAGATACGCAGTATTTT.

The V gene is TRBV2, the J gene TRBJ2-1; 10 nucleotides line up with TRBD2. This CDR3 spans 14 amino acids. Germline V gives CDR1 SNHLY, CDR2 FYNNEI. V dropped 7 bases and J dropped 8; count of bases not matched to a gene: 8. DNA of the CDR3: TGTGCCAGCAACCAAGCGGGGGGGCCTTATGAGCAGTTCTTC. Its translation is CASNQAGGPYEQFF.

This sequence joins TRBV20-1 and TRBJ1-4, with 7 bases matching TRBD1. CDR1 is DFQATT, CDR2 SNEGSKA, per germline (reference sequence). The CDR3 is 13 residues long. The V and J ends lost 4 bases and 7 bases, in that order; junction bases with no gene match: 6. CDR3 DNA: TGCAGTGCTATCAGGGGGGCGGGTGAAAAACTGTTTTTT. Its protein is CSAIRGAGEKLFF.

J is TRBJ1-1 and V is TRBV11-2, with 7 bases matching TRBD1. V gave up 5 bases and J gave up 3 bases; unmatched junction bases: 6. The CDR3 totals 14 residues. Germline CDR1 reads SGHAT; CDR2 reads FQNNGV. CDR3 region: CASSPGTDYTEAFF. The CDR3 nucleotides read TGTGCCAGCAGCCCGGGGACAGACTACACTGAAGCTTTCTTT.

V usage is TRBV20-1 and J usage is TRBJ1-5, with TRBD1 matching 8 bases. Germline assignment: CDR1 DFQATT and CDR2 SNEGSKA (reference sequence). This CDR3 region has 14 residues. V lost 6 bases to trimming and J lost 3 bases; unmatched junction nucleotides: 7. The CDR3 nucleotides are TGCAGTGCATCGGACAGGGATTTCAATCAGCCCCAGCATTTT. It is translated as CSASDRDFNQPQHF.

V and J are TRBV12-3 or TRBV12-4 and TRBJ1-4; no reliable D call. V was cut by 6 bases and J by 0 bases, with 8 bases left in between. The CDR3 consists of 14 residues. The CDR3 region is CASSPPATNEKLFF. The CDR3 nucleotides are TGTGCCAGCAGCCCACCCGCAACTAATGAAAAACTGTTTTTT.

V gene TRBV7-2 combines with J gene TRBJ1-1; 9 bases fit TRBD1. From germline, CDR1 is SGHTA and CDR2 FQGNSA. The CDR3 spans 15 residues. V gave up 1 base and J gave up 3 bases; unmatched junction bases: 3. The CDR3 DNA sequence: TGTGCCAGCAGCTTAGGGGGACAGGGACACACTGAAGCTTTCTTT. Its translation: CASSLGGQGHTEAFF.

CDR3 DNA: TGTGCCACCAGGCGACGGGGAGGAATGAACACTGAAGCTTTCTTT. Translated: CATRRRGGMNTEAFF. The rearrangement uses TRBV15 and TRBJ1-1, with unresolved D. Germline loops: CDR1 LNHNV, CDR2 YYDKDF (reference sequence). The CDR3 spans 15 residues. Trimming stripped 6 bases from V and 0 bases from J, with 14 bases between.

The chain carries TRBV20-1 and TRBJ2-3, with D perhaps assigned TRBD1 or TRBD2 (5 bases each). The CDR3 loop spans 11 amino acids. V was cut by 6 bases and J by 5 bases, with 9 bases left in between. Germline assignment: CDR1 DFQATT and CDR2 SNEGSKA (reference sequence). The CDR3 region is CSALGRDTQYF. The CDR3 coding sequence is TGCAGTGCGCTGGGACGAGATACGCAGTATTTT.

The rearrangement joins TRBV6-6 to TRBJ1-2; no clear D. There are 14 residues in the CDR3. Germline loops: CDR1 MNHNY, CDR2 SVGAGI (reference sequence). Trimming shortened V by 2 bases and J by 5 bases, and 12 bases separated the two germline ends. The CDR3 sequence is CASSYGTDAYGYTF. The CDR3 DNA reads TGTGCCAGCAGTTACGGAACAGACGCGTATGGCTACACCTTC.

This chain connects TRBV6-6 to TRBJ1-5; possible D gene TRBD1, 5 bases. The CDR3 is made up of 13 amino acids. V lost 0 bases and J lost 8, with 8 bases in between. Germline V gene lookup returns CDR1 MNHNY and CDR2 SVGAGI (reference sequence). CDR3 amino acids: CASSYSIGEPQHF. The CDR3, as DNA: TGTGCCAGCAGTTACTCGATAGGGGAGCCCCAGCATTTT.

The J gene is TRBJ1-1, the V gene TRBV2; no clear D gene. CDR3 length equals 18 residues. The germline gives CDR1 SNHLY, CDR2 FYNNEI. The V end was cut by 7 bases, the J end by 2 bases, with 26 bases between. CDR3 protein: CASKSAGGFGNKNTEAFF. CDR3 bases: TGTGCCAGCAAAAGCGCAGGCGGGTTCGGCAATAAAAACACTGAAGCTTTCTTT. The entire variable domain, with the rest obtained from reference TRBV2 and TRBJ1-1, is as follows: EPEVTQTPSHQVTQMGQEVILRCVPISNHLYFYWYRQILGQKVEFLVSFYNNEISEKSEIFDDQFSVERPDGSNFTLKIRSTKLEDSAMYFCASKSAGGFGNKNTEAFFGQGTRLTVV.

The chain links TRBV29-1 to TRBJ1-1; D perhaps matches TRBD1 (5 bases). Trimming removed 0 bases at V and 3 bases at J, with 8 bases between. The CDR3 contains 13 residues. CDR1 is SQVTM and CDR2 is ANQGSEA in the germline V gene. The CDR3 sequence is CSVEEQDHTEAFF. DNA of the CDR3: TGCAGCGTTGAAGAACAGGATCACACTGAAGCTTTCTTT.

The CDR3 here is CASSHVGGRNEKLFF. CDR3 in DNA: TGCGCCAGCAGCCATGTAGGGGGTAGGAATGAAAAACTGTTTTTT. The chain links TRBV4-3 to TRBJ1-4; weak D call: TRBD1 (6 bases). V was clipped by 3 bases and J by 5 bases, with 13 bases between them. Germline-derived CDR1 and CDR2 are LGHNA and YSLEER. The CDR3 has 15 residues.

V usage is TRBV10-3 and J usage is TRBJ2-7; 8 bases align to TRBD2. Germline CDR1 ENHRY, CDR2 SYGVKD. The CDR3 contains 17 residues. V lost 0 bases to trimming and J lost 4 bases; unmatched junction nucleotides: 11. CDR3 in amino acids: CAISESTPGGGWYEQYF. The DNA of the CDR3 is TGTGCCATCAGTGAGTCGACCCCCGGGGGGGGTTGGTACGAGCAGTACTTC.

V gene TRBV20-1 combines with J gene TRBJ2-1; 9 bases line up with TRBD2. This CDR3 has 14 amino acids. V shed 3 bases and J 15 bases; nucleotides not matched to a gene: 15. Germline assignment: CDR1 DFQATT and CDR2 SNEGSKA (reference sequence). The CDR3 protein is CSASLSGGTHEGFF. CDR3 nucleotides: TGCAGTGCTAGTTTGAGCGGGGGGACTCACGAGGGGTTCTTC.

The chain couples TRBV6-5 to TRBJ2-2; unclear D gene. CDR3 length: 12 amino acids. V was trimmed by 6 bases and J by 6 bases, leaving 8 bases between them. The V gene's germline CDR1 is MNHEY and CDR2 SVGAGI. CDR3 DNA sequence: TGTGCCAGCAGGGTTGGTCCCGGGGAGCTGTTTTTT. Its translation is CASRVGPGELFF.

The CDR3 sequence is CASSARNPGNTIYF. The CDR3 bases are TGTGCCAGCAGTGCCAGAAATCCCGGAAACACCATATATTTT. The chain joins TRBV2 to TRBJ1-3; D is uncertain. Trimming shortened V by 4 bases and J by 4 bases, and 11 bases separated the two germline ends. The CDR3 runs to 14 residues. In germline, CDR1 is SNHLY, CDR2 FYNNEI.

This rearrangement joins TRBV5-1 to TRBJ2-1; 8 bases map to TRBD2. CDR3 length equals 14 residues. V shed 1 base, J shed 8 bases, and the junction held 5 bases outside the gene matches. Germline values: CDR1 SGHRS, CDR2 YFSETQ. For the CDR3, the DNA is TGCGCCAGCAGCTTGCGGGGGGGCATGTATGAGCAGTTCTTC. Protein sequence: CASSLRGGMYEQFF.